These 30 T cell receptor beta chains share one sample of origin, sequenced in a study of OX40 agonist ivuxolimab in advanced cancers. Profiled with immunoSEQ multiplex PCR; TCRdb holds only in-frame clones, not every one. This table holds about 62,000 clones, about 85% found once. The material was CD4+ or CD8+ T cells sorted from blood, obtained in a trial of the OX40 agonist ivuxolimab. Every receptor here comes from an adult with an advanced solid tumor such as melanoma, head and neck, liver or kidney cancer.

A few counts support this clone. The chain uses TRBV29-1 and TRBJ2-7; D might be TRBD1 (5 bases). Germline V gene sequence: CDR1 SQVTM, CDR2 ANQGSEA. The CDR3 spans 13 residues. V gave up 5 bases and J gave up 5 bases, with 16 bases separating them. The CDR3 nucleotides read TGCAGCGTTTTTAGGGGAATTTACGACGAGCAGTACTTC. Protein: CSVFRGIYDEQYF.

The chain carries TRBV11-2 and TRBJ2-5; D ambiguous. Matching the DNA end better, TRBJ2-7 makes the J call doubtful. CDR1 is SGHAT, CDR2 FQNNGV, per germline. This CDR3 is 15 amino acids long. The CDR3 DNA reads TGTGCCAGCAGCTTAAGCCTGACTGGCTCCTACGAGCAGTACTTC. This codes for CASSLSLTGSYEQYF.

This clone was picked up a small number of times. The chain combines TRBV4-1 with TRBJ2-2; the D is unclear. The V gene lost 4 bases and the J gene lost 6 bases, with 6 bases spanning the gap. The CDR3 is 12 amino acids. CDR1 and CDR2 from the germline V gene are MGHRA and YSYEKL. The CDR3 nucleotides are TGCGCCAGCAGCCGTAGGGCCGGGGAGCTGTTTTTT. This codes for CASSRRAGELFF.

V is TRBV4-1 and J is TRBJ1-3; TRBD1 matches at 7 bases. The germline V gene encodes CDR1 MGHRA and CDR2 YSYEKL. V shed 1 base and J 2 bases; nucleotides not matched to a gene: 2. The CDR3 is 15 amino acids. CDR3 DNA sequence: TGCGCCAGCAGCCAAGGACAGGGCCCTGGAAACACCATATATTTT. Its translation is CASSQGQGPGNTIYF.

The J gene is TRBJ2-7, the V gene TRBV7-2, with a weak D call TRBD2 (6 bases). CDR1 is SGHTA and CDR2 is FQGNSA in the germline V gene. This CDR3 has 13 amino acids. Trimming stripped 3 bases from V and 3 bases from J, with 9 bases between. The CDR3 protein is CASSFTRGYEQYF. DNA for the CDR3: TGTGCCAGCAGCTTCACGCGGGGCTACGAGCAGTACTTC.

This chain joins TRBV5-1 and TRBJ2-3; D is ambiguous. Trimming removed 1 base at V and 8 bases at J, with 11 bases between. Germline assignment: CDR1 SGHRS and CDR2 YFSETQ. The CDR3 sequence is 13 residues long. The CDR3 loop reads CASSLSIGGTQYF. CDR3 coding DNA: TGCGCCAGCAGCTTGAGTATTGGTGGTACGCAGTATTTT.

As for this clone: At one boundary the junction diverges from the germline segment, which might be a read error. V and J are TRBV5-5 and TRBJ2-7; 7 positions match TRBD2. The CDR3 consists of 13 residues. Germline loops: CDR1 SGHKS, CDR2 YYEKEE (reference sequence). CDR3 residues: CASSFRLTVGGDF. CDR3 in DNA: TGTGCCAGCAGCTTTCGCCTTACCGTGGGAGGGGATTTC. Together with reference TRBV5-5 and TRBJ2-7, the CDR3 gives the full variable domain: DAGVTQSPTHLIKTRGQQVTLRCSPISGHKSVSWYQQVLGQGPQFIFQYYEKEERGRGNFPDRFSARQFPNYSSELNVNALLLGDSALYLCASSFRLTVGGDFGPGTRLTVT.

The chain joins TRBV28 to TRBJ2-5, with a possible D match to TRBD2 (6 bases). This CDR3 comprises 14 residues. Germline loops: CDR1 MDHEN, CDR2 SYDVKM. Trimming took 7 bases from V and 5 from J, leaving 17 bases between them. Written as DNA, the CDR3 is TGTGCCAGCACCCGGCTTCGGGAGTCGGAGACCCAGTACTTC. It codes for CASTRLRESETQYF.

The rearrangement joins TRBV7-8 to TRBJ2-3, with no clear D. The germline V gene has CDR1 SGHVS and CDR2 FQNEAQ. The CDR3 covers 15 residues. V was cut by 1 base and J by 4 bases, with 12 bases left in between. The CDR3 DNA reads as TGTGCCAGCAGCTTAGACGGCGCTCGGGCAGATACGCAGTATTTT. Its translation: CASSLDGARADTQYF.

The chain joins TRBV4-2 to TRBJ2-2, with TRBD2 matching over 7 bases. Germline-derived CDR1 and CDR2 are LGHNA and YNFKEQ. The CDR3 is made up of 16 amino acids. Losses at the gene ends were 0 bases for V and 6 bases for J; bases not matched to a gene: 7. The CDR3 region has the DNA TGTGCCAGCAGCCAAGAGGTCGCGGGAGAACCCGGGGAGCTGTTTTTT. This gives the protein CASSQEVAGEPGELFF.

The chain recombines TRBV27 with TRBJ2-1; D ambiguous. The CDR3 has 13 amino acids. The V end lost 8 bases, the J end lost 1 base, and 9 bases lay between the germline ends. CDR1 is MNHEY and CDR2 is SMNVEV in the germline V gene (reference sequence). CDR3 protein: CASRRPSYNEQFF. CDR3 DNA: TGTGCCAGCCGAAGGCCGTCCTACAATGAGCAGTTCTTC.

The rearrangement uses TRBV5-1 and TRBJ2-3, with 10 bases aligning to TRBD2. Germline assignment: CDR1 SGHRS and CDR2 YFSETQ. V lost 2 bases to trimming and J lost 1 base; unmatched junction nucleotides: 10. The CDR3 sequence is 18 residues long. Here the CDR3 DNA reads TGCGCCAGCAGCTTCAAGGCTAGCGGGAGTGTGGGCACAGATACGCAGTATTTT. Translation gives CASSFKASGSVGTDTQYF.

The chain recombines TRBV5-5 with TRBJ2-5; D is unclear. Trimming removed 4 bases from V and 3 bases from J, with 13 bases in between. The germline V gene encodes CDR1 SGHKS and CDR2 YYEKEE (reference sequence). The CDR3 is 14 amino acids. CDR3 nucleotide sequence: TGTGCCAGCAGCCCCGGACCAAACGAAGAGACCCAGTACTTC. Its protein is CASSPGPNEETQYF.

The CDR3 spells CASSNGLAGGPGTDTQYF. The DNA for the CDR3 is TGTGCCAGCAGCAACGGACTAGCGGGAGGGCCTGGCACAGATACGCAGTATTTT. The rearrangement links TRBV7-6 to TRBJ2-3; 15 positions agree with TRBD2. Germline loops: CDR1 SGHVS, CDR2 FNYEAQ. This CDR3 contains 18 residues. After removal of 5 bases from V and 1 base from J, the junction contained 7 bases not matched to a gene.

The chain uses TRBV6-5 and TRBJ1-4; possibly TRBD1 for D (6 bases). V lost 6 bases, J lost 8 bases, and 19 bases lay in between. CDR1 and CDR2 (germline): MNHEY, SVGAGI. The CDR3 sequence is 15 residues long. CDR3: CASRSPHGQKEKLFF. Here the CDR3 DNA reads TGTGCCAGCAGGTCCCCGCACGGACAGAAAGAAAAACTGTTTTTT.

The chain employs TRBV15 and TRBJ2-3; the D gene could be TRBD1 or TRBD2 (7 bases each). CDR3 size: 15 residues. Deletions cut 5 bases from V and 3 bases from J, with 15 bases between. Germline assignment: CDR1 LNHNV and CDR2 YYDKDF (reference sequence). CDR3 loop: CATSQGGVPTDTQYF. The CDR3 DNA follows: TGTGCCACCAGCCAGGGGGGGGTTCCGACAGATACGCAGTATTTT.

The chain has TRBV6-1 and TRBJ2-7; D possibly corresponds to TRBD1 (6 bases). There are 16 residues in the CDR3. With 3 bases removed from V and 0 bases from J, the gap between germline ends came to 15 bases. Germline CDR1 is MNHNS and CDR2 is SASEGT. This CDR3 is CASSDRDKATSYEQYF. The CDR3 nucleotides are TGTGCCAGCAGTGACAGGGACAAGGCGACCTCCTACGAGCAGTACTTC.

The gene calls are TRBV4-2 and TRBJ2-7; 10 nucleotides line up with TRBD2. The length of the CDR3 is 15 residues. The V gene end was trimmed by 0 bases and the J gene end by 4 bases; junction bases not matched to a gene: 3. The germline gives CDR1 LGHNA, CDR2 YNFKEQ. The CDR3 loop is CASSQELAGWYEQYF. CDR3 coding DNA: TGTGCCAGCAGCCAAGAACTAGCGGGATGGTACGAGCAGTACTTC.

This clone was picked up one time. Mismatch with germline at one junction end may stem from a read error. The genes are TRBV7-7 and TRBJ2-3; D is ambiguous. The germline gives CDR1 SSHAT, CDR2 FNYEAQ (reference sequence). The CDR3 spans 13 residues. The CDR3 DNA follows: TGTGCTAGCAGCTTAGATACTGCAGGTACGCAGTATTTT. It is translated as CASSLDTAGTQYF.

This clone appeared a few times. This sequence joins TRBV28 and TRBJ2-7; D ambiguous. Germline CDR1 is MDHEN and CDR2 is SYDVKM. CDR3 length: 11 amino acids. V was trimmed by 4 bases and J by 7 bases, leaving 8 bases between them. CDR3 sequence reads: CASSSPDEQYF. The CDR3 coding sequence is TGTGCCAGCAGTTCGCCCGATGAGCAGTACTTC.

The V call is TRBV19, the J call TRBJ1-3, with D unresolved. This CDR3 is 14 amino acids long. The ends were cut back, 2 bases at V and 0 bases at J, with 5 bases in the middle. Germline CDR1 and CDR2: LNHDA and SQIVND (reference sequence). In DNA form, the CDR3 reads TGTGCCAGTAGTATAAGAATCTCTGGAAACACCATATATTTT. This codes for CASSIRISGNTIYF.

This chain connects TRBV9 to TRBJ2-1, with D possibly being TRBD1 or TRBD2 (6 bases each). V lost 1 base and J lost 1, with 24 bases in between. This CDR3 region has 20 residues. Germline V gives CDR1 SGDLS, CDR2 YYNGEE. The CDR3 sequence is CASSVLGGSRGFGSYNEQFF. The CDR3 DNA follows: TGTGCCAGCAGCGTACTCGGGGGTAGCAGGGGTTTCGGGTCCTACAATGAGCAGTTCTTC.

The chain carries TRBV28 and TRBJ2-1; the match to TRBD2 covers 11 bases. The CDR3 is 14 amino acids. The V gene end was trimmed by 5 bases and the J gene end by 11 bases; junction bases not matched to a gene: 8. The germline gives CDR1 MDHEN, CDR2 SYDVKM. DNA for the CDR3: TGTGCCAGCAGTACAGAGCTAGCGGGAGGCCAGCAGTTCTTC. It yields the protein CASSTELAGGQQFF.

The chain recombines TRBV6-5 with TRBJ2-5; D might be TRBD2 (6 bases). The V end was cut by 6 bases, the J end by 5 bases, with 10 bases between. The CDR3 has 12 amino acids. Per germline, CDR1 MNHEY and CDR2 SVGAGI. The CDR3 is CASRGGVETQYF. The CDR3, as DNA: TGTGCCAGCAGAGGCGGGGTGGAGACCCAGTACTTC.

This clone was recorded once. J is TRBJ2-6 and V is TRBV11-2; a possible D gene is TRBD1 (5 bases). Germline lookup yields CDR1 SGHAT and CDR2 FQNNGV. V lost 3 bases and J 1 base, leaving 10 bases between the germline ends. The CDR3 runs 16 residues. CDR3 in amino acids: CASSLGSGSGANVLTF. CDR3 DNA sequence: TGTGCCAGCAGCTTGGGCTCAGGGTCTGGGGCCAACGTCCTGACTTTC. Drawing the rest from reference TRBV11-2 and TRBJ2-6, the complete variable domain is EAGVAQSPRYKIIEKRQSVAFWCNPISGHATLYWYQQILGQGPKLLIQFQNNGVVDDSQLPKDRFSAERLKGVDSTLKIQPAKLEDSAVYLCASSLGSGSGANVLTFGAGSRLTVL.

The rearrangement uses TRBV6-5 and TRBJ2-7, with D tentatively TRBD1 (6 bases). The CDR3 sequence is 14 residues long. V shed 8 bases and J shed 3 bases, with 17 bases lying between them. CDR1 MNHEY and CDR2 SVGAGI come from the germline V gene. The CDR3 loop is CASRDRYEVYEQYF. CDR3 sequence (DNA): TGTGCCAGCCGCGACAGGTATGAAGTCTACGAGCAGTACTTC.

This chain uses TRBV5-1 with TRBJ1-5; D is ambiguous. Per the germline V gene, CDR1 is SGHRS and CDR2 is YFSETQ. CDR3 length equals 13 residues. V dropped 0 bases and J dropped 0 bases, with 1 base sitting between them. CDR3 bases: TGCGCCAGCAGCTTGGATAGCAATCAGCCCCAGCATTTT. This gives the protein CASSLDSNQPQHF.

This clone appeared a few times. The chain uses TRBV4-3 and TRBJ2-5, with 8 positions matching TRBD2. The V segment lost 0 bases and the J segment 5 bases; nucleotides outside the gene matches: 5. Per the germline V gene, CDR1 is LGHNA and CDR2 is YSLEER. The CDR3 covers 15 residues. The CDR3 bases are TGCGCCAGCAGCCAAGATGGGCTAGCGGGTGAGACCCAGTACTTC. Amino acid sequence: CASSQDGLAGETQYF.

The chain employs TRBV6-5 and TRBJ1-2; 8 nucleotides match TRBD1. This CDR3 region has 15 residues. The V segment lost 6 bases and the J segment 3 bases; nucleotides outside the gene matches: 9. Germline V CDR1 and CDR2: MNHEY, SVGAGI. CDR3: CASSAGQGYDYGYTF. The DNA for the CDR3 is TGTGCCAGCAGCGCTGGACAGGGATATGACTATGGCTACACCTTC.

The rearrangement links TRBV5-4 to TRBJ2-7; D is perhaps TRBD1 (5 bases). Germline CDR1 is SGHNT and CDR2 is YYREEE (reference sequence). V was cut by 1 base and J by 0 bases, with 8 bases left in between. This CDR3 has 14 residues. CDR3 in DNA: TGTGCCAGCAGCTTGCAGGGTACCTCCTACGAGCAGTACTTC. As protein: CASSLQGTSYEQYF.